The sequence of this T cell receptor (beta chain) was determined in a study of blood T cell repertoires in COVID-19. Study-level background: COVID-19 samples, acute and convalescent, were from the United States, Italy and Spain. T cells, B-cell-depleted T cells, or PBMCs supplied cDNA or gDNA.

Trimming pared 4 bases from V and 7 bases from J, leaving 14 bases between. The CDR3 length is 14 residues. Germline values: CDR1 LGHDT, CDR2 YNNKEL (reference sequence). As handled by the study authors: By means of reference gene primer amplification, nucleated cell counts were estimated. TCRdb's copy holds only in-frame clones and misses some; the assay was immunoSEQ multiplex PCR. That table furnishes V, J and clone size, whereas the DNA furnished D and trimming. Of 140,000 to 150,000 clones listed, roughly four fifths are singletons. Sequencing input: peripheral blood. The source is a human donor with acute or convalescent COVID-19. The donor label of this sample is uncertain. The rearrangement joins TRBV3-1 (or the pseudogene TRBV3-2) to TRBJ1-5, with a tentative D call TRBD1 (6 bases). CDR3 nucleotide sequence: TGTGCCAGCAGCCCCCGGGGGGCCAGGCAGCCCCAGCATTTT. Its protein is CASSPRGARQPQHF.